A selection of T cell receptor beta chains follows, all from one sample in a study of blood T cell repertoires in COVID-19. Clones were sequenced by immunoSEQ multiplex PCR, and TCRdb holds only the in-frame ones, with some missing. The sample includes 250,000 to 400,000 clones, about 92% of them seen just once. The sequenced sample was PBMCs or T cells enriched from blood (not recorded which). These receptors all stem from a man aged 55 to 70 who had recovered from COVID-19. Both conserved end residues are part of each CDR3. Fields, in order: clone size, V gene, D gene, J gene, CDR3 protein, CDR3 DNA. A D gene is named only where the DNA matches it firmly. The size entry is marked missing in some rows and otherwise reads once, few, many or a size class.

>-|TRBV19|-|TRBJ1-2
CASSIIQGTRHGYTF
TGTGCCAGTAGTATAATCCAGGGCACACGGCATGGCTACACCTTC
>few|TRBV18|-|TRBJ1-3
CASSPRQGSGNTIYF
TGTGCCAGCTCACCTCGGCAGGGCTCTGGAAACACCATATATTTT
>-|TRBV6-5|-|TRBJ1-4
CASHRQDEGEKLFF
TGTGCCAGCCATAGACAGGACGAGGGCGAAAAACTGTTTTTT
>-|TRBV4-3|-|TRBJ2-3
CASSQETPPGGADTQYF
TGCGCCAGCAGCCAAGAAACCCCTCCGGGGGGCGCAGATACGCAGTATTTT
>-|TRBV7-9|-|TRBJ1-1
CASSKDRLNTEAFF
TGTGCCAGCAGCAAAGACAGGTTGAACACTGAAGCTTTCTTT
>-|TRBV5-5|-|TRBJ1-2
CASSLSAGAEGYTF
TGTGCCAGCAGCTTGTCCGCAGGGGCTGAGGGCTACACCTTC
>-|TRBV7-9|TRBD2|TRBJ2-1
CASSLVTGGANEQFF
TGTGCCAGCAGCTTAGTTACGGGAGGGGCCAATGAGCAGTTCTTC
>-|TRBV5-1|-|TRBJ1-5
CASSLGTGNQPQHF
TGCGCCAGCAGCTTGGGCACAGGCAATCAGCCCCAGCATTTT
>-|TRBV29-1|-|TRBJ1-5
CSVMEPNQPQHF
TGCAGCGTGATGGAGCCCAATCAGCCCCAGCATTTT
>once|TRBV27|-|TRBJ1-2
CASSFEAWGGRGYTF
TGTGCCAGCAGTTTCGAGGCATGGGGAGGGAGAGGCTACACCTTC
>-|TRBV11-2|TRBD2|TRBJ2-5
CASSLGSSGSYQETQYF
TGTGCCAGCAGCTTAGGGTCTAGCGGCTCGTACCAAGAGACCCAGTACTTC
>-|TRBV6-6|TRBD1|TRBJ1-3
CASSPRQGGYSGNTIYF
TGTGCCAGCAGTCCCAGACAGGGGGGATACTCTGGAAACACCATATATTTT
>-|TRBV10-3|TRBD2|TRBJ2-1
CAITPGTGLAGGGSYNEQFF
TGTGCCATCACCCCGGGGACGGGACTAGCGGGAGGGGGCTCCTACAATGAGCAGTTCTTC
>once|TRBV7-6|-|TRBJ2-1
CASTRLGGLNEQFF
TGTGCCAGCACCCGGTTAGGGGGTCTGAATGAGCAGTTCTTC
>-|TRBV18|TRBD1|TRBJ2-7
CASSRTGQGKNEQYF
TGTGCCAGCTCGCGCACGGGACAGGGAAAAAACGAGCAGTACTTC
>-|TRBV4-1|TRBD1|TRBJ1-1
CASSQESRGANTEAFF
TGCGCCAGCAGCCAAGAGTCCAGGGGGGCGAACACTGAAGCTTTCTTT
>once|TRBV13|TRBD2|TRBJ2-1
CASSLFGGGNNEQFF
TGTGCCAGCAGCTTATTCGGCGGGGGGAACAATGAGCAGTTCTTC
>-|TRBV7-2|TRBD2|TRBJ2-7
CASSPRREGHYEQYF
TGTGCCAGCAGCCCCCGACGGGAGGGGCACTACGAGCAGTACTTC
>once|TRBV10-1|-|TRBJ2-1
CASSEITLAVCNEQFF
TGCGCCAGCAGTGAAATTACACTAGCAGTCTGCAATGAGCAGTTCTTC
>-|TRBV6-5|TRBD2|TRBJ2-7
CASSYSLAGVYEQYF
TGTGCCAGCAGTTACTCGCTAGCGGGAGTATACGAGCAGTACTTC
>-|TRBV3-1/TRBV3-2|TRBD1|TRBJ2-7
CASSQRGGTGYEQYF
TGTGCCAGCAGCCAACGAGGGGGGACAGGCTACGAGCAGTACTTC
>-|TRBV9|TRBD1|TRBJ2-5
CASSATGRKETQYF
TGTGCCAGCAGCGCGACAGGGCGTAAAGAGACCCAGTACTTC
>once|TRBV6-1|TRBD2|TRBJ2-1
CASSEGPGLARSSEQFF
TGTGCCAGCAGTGAAGGACCGGGACTAGCGAGAAGCAGTGAGCAGTTCTTC
>-|TRBV5-8|-|TRBJ2-1
CASSGVLDSPFF
TGTGCCAGCAGCGGGGTACTGGACAGCCCGTTCTTC
>-|TRBV6-5|-|TRBJ1-6
CASSYGQGIHPLHF
TGTGCCAGCAGTTACGGCCAGGGGATTCATCCCCTCCACTTT
>-|TRBV15|TRBD1|TRBJ1-6
CATSRDYGGQTNSPLHF
TGTGCCACCAGCAGAGACTACGGGGGACAGACCAATTCACCCCTCCACTTT
>-|TRBV5-1|-|TRBJ1-1
CASTPLGGNTEAFF
TGCGCCAGCACGCCCCTAGGGGGGAACACTGAAGCTTTCTTT
>-|TRBV27|TRBD2|TRBJ2-1
CASSPRTSGGGYNEQFF
TGTGCCAGCAGTCCCCGGACTAGCGGGGGGGGGTACAATGAGCAGTTCTTC
>-|TRBV27|TRBD2|TRBJ2-3
CASKGAGVLNTQYF
TGTGCCAGCAAGGGTGCGGGGGTGCTTAATACGCAGTATTTT
>-|TRBV12-3/TRBV12-4|TRBD2|TRBJ2-7
CASMPGGRNEQYF
TGTGCCAGCATGCCGGGGGGGAGAAACGAGCAGTACTTC
>-|TRBV7-3|-|TRBJ2-4
CASSFGPRGIQYF
TGTGCCAGCAGCTTTGGTCCTCGAGGCATTCAGTACTTC
>-|TRBV12-3/TRBV12-4|-|TRBJ2-7
CASRQGRYEQYF
TGTGCCAGCAGACAGGGGAGGTACGAGCAGTACTTC
>once|TRBV6-5|TRBD1|TRBJ1-5
CASSPTGVGQPQHF
TGTGCCAGCAGTCCTACAGGGGTGGGTCAGCCCCAGCATTTT
>-|TRBV18|TRBD1|TRBJ1-1
CASSPQGARGEAFF
TGTGCCAGCTCACCACAGGGGGCTCGGGGTGAAGCTTTCTTT
>-|TRBV7-2|-|TRBJ1-2
CASSSNPGPPGGGYTF
TGTGCCAGCAGCTCTAATCCGGGCCCACCAGGAGGGGGCTACACCTTC
>-|TRBV19|TRBD1|TRBJ1-6
CASRTGSGTAYNSPLHF
TGTGCCAGTAGAACGGGGTCCGGGACAGCATATAATTCACCCCTCCACTTT
>-|TRBV10-3|-|TRBJ2-7
CAIRDAGVEQYF
TGTGCCATCAGGGACGCAGGGGTCGAGCAGTACTTC
>-|TRBV11-2|TRBD1|TRBJ1-6
CASSFGQQGALWF
TGTGCCAGCAGCTTTGGTCAACAGGGGGCCTTATGGTTT
>-|TRBV5-5|TRBD1|TRBJ1-5
CASSLGLETGGTGSNQPQHF
TGTGCCAGCAGCTTGGGTCTTGAAACAGGGGGCACGGGGAGCAATCAGCCCCAGCATTTT
>-|TRBV28|TRBD1|TRBJ1-3
CASSIRQGRSGNTIYF
TGTGCCAGCAGTATAAGACAGGGGCGCTCTGGAAACACCATATATTTT
>-|TRBV2|TRBD1|TRBJ1-1
CASKGQGITEAFF
TGTGCCAGCAAGGGACAGGGGATTACTGAAGCTTTCTTT
>-|TRBV4-1|TRBD1|TRBJ1-1
CASSQGDRNTEAFF
TGCGCCAGCAGCCAAGGGGACAGGAACACTGAAGCTTTCTTT
>-|TRBV27|-|TRBJ1-5
CASSPGGWGRPQHF
TGTGCCAGCAGTCCCGGGGGGTGGGGTAGGCCCCAGCATTTT
>-|TRBV4-3|TRBD1|TRBJ2-2
CASSQRDSYTGELFF
TGCGCCAGCAGCCAAAGGGACAGCTACACCGGGGAGCTGTTTTTT
>-|TRBV7-2|TRBD2|TRBJ2-1
CASSLGEGSYNEQFF
TGTGCCAGCAGCTTAGGGGAGGGCTCCTACAATGAGCAGTTCTTC
>-|TRBV3-1/TRBV3-2|-|TRBJ2-1
CASTPLSGEQFF
TGTGCCAGCACCCCCCTCAGCGGAGAGCAGTTCTTC
>-|TRBV7-2|TRBD1|TRBJ1-1
CASSLTGQANTEAFF
TGTGCCAGCAGCTTAACGGGACAGGCCAACACTGAAGCTTTCTTT
>-|TRBV7-9|-|TRBJ2-7
CASSPTTGYEQYF
TGTGCCAGCAGCCCGACGACGGGCTACGAGCAGTACTTC
>-|TRBV11-2|TRBD2|TRBJ2-3
CASSSGASGGPKQYF
TGTGCCAGCAGCTCTGGAGCTAGCGGGGGACCTAAGCAGTATTTT
>-|TRBV13|-|TRBJ2-3
CASSTSRATDTQYF
TGTGCCAGCAGCACGTCTAGAGCAACAGATACGCAGTATTTT
>-|TRBV28|TRBD2|TRBJ2-7
CASSSPAGPRAEQYF
TGTGCCAGCAGTTCTCCAGCGGGACCGAGGGCCGAGCAGTACTTC
>-|TRBV30|-|TRBJ2-5
CAWSVPSWRETQYF
TGTGCCTGGAGTGTACCGAGCTGGAGGGAGACCCAGTACTTC
>once|TRBV7-9|-|TRBJ2-2
CASSLSTGELFF
TGTGCCAGCAGCCTGAGCACCGGGGAGCTGTTTTTT
>-|TRBV4-1|TRBD1|TRBJ2-2
CASSLWTGGRGGELFF
TGCGCCAGCAGCCTTTGGACAGGAGGCCGGGGCGGGGAGCTGTTTTTT